The present entry profiles one TCR beta chain with its context. Its antigen is unknown. This sample is part of a study of chemoradiotherapy in HPV16-positive cancers. General observations from the study: In HPV16-positive patients, HPV-responsive T-cell expansion tracked better recurrence-free survival. Candidate HPV-specific clones and E7-related TCR motifs grew in tumor during treatment. Functional assays defining HPV-specific T cells used only a couple of HPV16-positive patients.

This CDR3 is built from 15 residues. Germline CDR1 and CDR2: MNHNY and SVGAGI (reference sequence). The germline V and J ends were trimmed by 0 bases and 2 bases, with 11 bases remaining between them. Using immunoSEQ multiplex PCR, the repertoire was profiled, and TCRdb retains in-frame clones only, with some absent. The table includes several thousand clones, around 88% detected once. Over chemoradiotherapy, repertoires were sampled more than once. The chain combines TRBV6-6 with TRBJ2-7; no clear D. The receptor was derived from a human donor with HPV-associated anogenital cancer. The input for sequencing was blood, taken from a patient who underwent chemoradiotherapy. The CDR3 loop reads CASSYSAHSPYEQYF. In nucleotides, the CDR3 is TGTGCCAGCAGTTACTCTGCACATAGTCCCTACGAGCAGTACTTC.